This entry is about one TCR beta chain. The CDR3 contains 13 residues. Trimming removed 4 bases at V and 5 bases at J, with 11 bases between. Germline lookup yields CDR1 SEHNR and CDR2 FQNEAQ (reference sequence). This sample is part of a study of blood T cell repertoires in COVID-19. Study-wide context: The origin of the acute and convalescent COVID-19 samples was the United States, Italy and Spain. Nucleic acid was either cDNA or gDNA, and it came from T cells, B-cell-depleted T cells, or PBMCs.

Assay: immunoSEQ multiplex PCR; the TCRdb copy retains only in-frame clones and omits some. The sample yields 100,000 to 110,000 clones, almost 80% seen once. The genes are TRBV7-9 and TRBJ1-2; D unclear. The sequence was obtained from a man in his 70s with active or convalescent COVID-19. Material for sequencing was peripheral blood. For the CDR3, the DNA is TGTGCCAGCAGCTCCCCGGCGGGGTATGGCTACACCTTC. Its translation is CASSSPAGYGYTF.